The rows below give T cell receptor beta chains drawn from one sample of a study of shared clonotypes between healthy human individuals. TCRdb's table, derived via immunoSEQ multiplex PCR, lists solely in-frame clones and lacks some. This sample has about 530,000 clones, with about 96% found just once. The sample consisted of naive CD4+ T cells sorted from blood. These receptors were obtained from a woman in her twenties or thirties in good health. Each CDR3 is given with its conserved first and last residue. D genes are given only for firm matches.

D,V,length,J,CDR3,DNA
TRBD2,TRBV4-2,21,TRBJ2-1,CASSQYEGAWTSGRGYNEQFF,TGTGCCAGCAGCCAATATGAGGGGGCTTGGACTAGCGGGAGAGGTTACAATGAGCAGTTCTTC
-,TRBV12-5,13,TRBJ2-1,CASVELVLDEQFF,TGTGCTAGTGTTGAACTAGTTTTAGATGAGCAGTTCTTC
TRBD2,TRBV19,15,TRBJ2-1,CASSPALAGPKGQFF,TGTGCCAGTAGTCCCGCACTAGCGGGGCCCAAGGGGCAGTTCTTC
-,TRBV7-6,13,TRBJ2-5,CASSVTEQETQYF,TGTGCCAGCAGCGTGACAGAACAAGAGACCCAGTACTTC
-,TRBV9,14,TRBJ2-5,CASSVDRLWETQYF,TGTGCCAGCAGCGTTGATAGGTTGTGGGAGACCCAGTACTTC
-,TRBV19,14,TRBJ1-4,CASRNSATNEKLFF,TGTGCCAGTAGAAACAGTGCAACTAATGAAAAACTGTTTTTT
-,TRBV18,14,TRBJ1-1,CASSPPSVNTEAFF,TGTGCCAGCTCACCCCCGTCAGTTAACACTGAAGCTTTCTTT
-,TRBV9,14,TRBJ2-7,CASSVVDSWGEQYF,TGTGCCAGCAGCGTAGTTGACTCCTGGGGCGAGCAGTACTTC
-,TRBV5-6,14,TRBJ1-2,CASSLDIGNYGYTF,TGTGCCAGCAGCTTGGACATTGGGAACTATGGCTACACCTTC
TRBD2,TRBV30,14,TRBJ2-1,CAWSVNLGGDEQFF,TGTGCCTGGAGTGTAAACCTGGGAGGGGATGAGCAGTTCTTC